These 27 T cell receptor beta chains originate from one sample sequenced in a study of blood T cell repertoires in COVID-19. Measured with immunoSEQ multiplex PCR; TCRdb has only the in-frame clones, and not every one. This sample has 400,000 to 450,000 clones, with 89% found just once. Specimen: peripheral blood. The receptors were sampled from a woman aged 35 to 49 with COVID-19, enrolled during active disease.

This chain uses TRBV7-3 with TRBJ2-1; 10 bases line up with TRBD2. V was pared by 5 bases and J by 2 bases, with 6 bases of the junction left unmatched. The germline gives CDR1 SGHTA, CDR2 FQGTGA. CDR3 length: 16 residues. The DNA for the CDR3 is TGTGCCAGCAGCCCCGAACTAGCGGGAACCTACAATGAGCAGTTCTTC. Its protein is CASSPELAGTYNEQFF.

The genes are TRBV5-1 and TRBJ2-3, with D possibly being TRBD2 (6 bases). Trimming cost V 3 bases and J 1 base, with 18 bases left between them. CDR1 is SGHRS and CDR2 is YFSETQ in the germline V gene. This CDR3 has 17 residues. CDR3 DNA: TGCGCCAGCAGCTCCCCCCCCCTAGCGTCTGGCACAGATACGCAGTATTTT. Translated, it gives CASSSPPLASGTDTQYF. The complete variable domain, with remaining parts taken from reference TRBV5-1 and TRBJ2-3, reads KAGVTQTPRYLIKTRGQQVTLSCSPISGHRSVSWYQQTPGQGLQFLFEYFSETQRNKGNFPGRFSGRQFSNSRSEMNVSTLELGDSALYLCASSSPPLASGTDTQYFGPGTRLTVL.

The V call is TRBV28, the J call TRBJ1-2, with D perhaps TRBD1 (5 bases). Trimming took off 3 bases at V and 4 bases at J, with 9 bases between the two ends. The V gene's germline CDR1 is MDHEN and CDR2 SYDVKM. The CDR3 sequence is 13 residues long. CDR3 nucleotides: TGTGCCAGCAGTTTTGTCGACAGCTATGGCTACACCTTC. Protein product: CASSFVDSYGYTF.

The rearrangement uses TRBV11-2 and TRBJ2-7; tentative D call: TRBD1 (6 bases). Germline assignment: CDR1 SGHAT and CDR2 FQNNGV. V was shortened by 5 bases and J by 0 bases, with 11 bases between the two germline ends. The CDR3 is made up of 14 amino acids. The CDR3 reads CASSRGQSSYEQYF. The CDR3 DNA follows: TGTGCCAGCAGCCGAGGACAGAGCTCCTACGAGCAGTACTTC.

This clone was counted only a few times. CDR3 loop: CASSTRTGLYEQYF. The CDR3 bases are TGTGCCAGTAGTACCCGGACAGGCCTCTACGAGCAGTACTTC. The chain is built from TRBV19 and TRBJ2-7; 7 bases match TRBD1. With 4 bases clipped from V and 3 bases from J, the junction kept 6 bases outside the gene matches. From germline, CDR1 is LNHDA and CDR2 SQIVND (reference sequence). The CDR3 runs to 14 residues.

The CDR3: CASSLLSGLEAFF. The DNA of the CDR3 is TGTGCCAGCAGTTTACTTTCGGGACTTGAAGCTTTCTTT. The gene calls are TRBV28 and TRBJ1-1; the D gene is possibly TRBD1 (5 bases). The V end was cut by 2 bases, the J end by 7 bases, with 11 bases between. The CDR3 covers 13 residues. Germline V gives CDR1 MDHEN, CDR2 SYDVKM. The whole variable domain, filled in from reference TRBV28 and TRBJ1-1, reads DVKVTQSSRYLVKRTGEKVFLECVQDMDHENMFWYRQDPGLGLRLIYFSYDVKMKEKGDIPEGYSVSREKKERFSLILESASTNQTSMYLCASSLLSGLEAFFGQGTRLTVV.

V is TRBV18 and J is TRBJ2-7; D call uncertain. V lost 2 bases, J lost 3 bases, and 23 bases lay in between. Germline V gene lookup returns CDR1 KGHSH and CDR2 LQKENI. The CDR3 runs to 18 residues. CDR3 protein: CASSPTRSGAIPIYEQYF. DNA of the CDR3: TGTGCCAGCTCACCAACCCGATCCGGAGCCATCCCCATCTACGAGCAGTACTTC.

This sequence joins TRBV7-9 and TRBJ1-5; D unresolved. The CDR3 consists of 14 residues. The V end lost 1 base, the J end lost 4 bases, and 8 bases lay between the germline ends. The germline V gene has CDR1 SEHNR and CDR2 FQNEAQ (reference sequence). The CDR3 region is CASSLEYSNQPQHF. The CDR3 coding sequence is TGTGCCAGCAGCTTAGAGTACTCAAATCAGCCCCAGCATTTT.

The genes are TRBV19 and TRBJ1-5; D might be TRBD1 (5 bases). Germline values: CDR1 LNHDA, CDR2 SQIVND (reference sequence). This CDR3 has 13 amino acids. V was clipped by 2 bases and J by 8 bases, with 10 bases between them. For the CDR3, the DNA is TGTGCCAGTAGTATATCCCTCAGGGAGCCCCAGCATTTT. It is translated as CASSISLREPQHF.

The CDR3 protein is CASSQDWVGADTQYF. As DNA, the CDR3 is TGCGCCAGCAGCCAAGATTGGGTCGGGGCAGATACGCAGTATTTT. The chain has TRBV4-3 and TRBJ2-3, with D perhaps matching TRBD2 (5 bases). V was clipped by 0 bases and J by 4 bases, with 11 bases between them. The CDR3 covers 15 residues. Germline-derived CDR1 and CDR2 are LGHNA and YSLEER.

The chain is built from TRBV2 and TRBJ1-2, with TRBD1 as a possible D gene (6 bases). This CDR3 has 11 amino acids. CDR1 and CDR2 (germline): SNHLY, FYNNEI. Trimming cost V 4 bases and J 12 bases, with 12 bases left between them. The CDR3 reads CASSGNRVDTF. In DNA, the CDR3 is TGTGCCAGCAGTGGGAACAGGGTCGACACCTTC.

V usage is TRBV14 and J usage is TRBJ2-4; 10 nucleotides align to TRBD1. The CDR3 contains 15 residues. V trimming: 4 bases; J trimming: 6 bases; junction bases outside the gene matches: 6. The germline gives CDR1 SGHDN, CDR2 FVKESK. CDR3 protein: CASSRERQGANIQYF. The CDR3 DNA reads TGTGCCAGCAGCCGAGAGAGACAGGGGGCAAACATTCAGTACTTC.

The chain employs TRBV12-3 or TRBV12-4 and TRBJ1-6, with D unclear. V shed 4 bases and J shed 11 bases, with 12 bases lying between them. The CDR3 covers 13 residues. For the CDR3, the DNA is TGTGCCAGCAGTTCATCCGGGAGAGCACCCCTCCACTTT. It translates to CASSSSGRAPLHF.

This chain uses TRBV28 with TRBJ2-4; maybe TRBD2 (5 bases). Per the germline V gene, CDR1 is MDHEN and CDR2 is SYDVKM. Trimming cost V 7 bases and J 2 bases, with 15 bases left between them. This CDR3 has 15 amino acids. The CDR3 spells CASISGGPTKNIQYF. The DNA of the CDR3 is TGTGCCAGCATCTCGGGCGGGCCGACCAAAAACATTCAGTACTTC. Full variable domain (remainder filled in from reference TRBV28 and TRBJ2-4): DVKVTQSSRYLVKRTGEKVFLECVQDMDHENMFWYRQDPGLGLRLIYFSYDVKMKEKGDIPEGYSVSREKKERFSLILESASTNQTSMYLCASISGGPTKNIQYFGAGTRLSVL.

This rearrangement joins TRBV28 to TRBJ2-5, with TRBD2 identical over 9 bases. Germline V gives CDR1 MDHEN, CDR2 SYDVKM. The V gene end was trimmed by 6 bases and the J gene end by 5 bases; junction bases not matched to a gene: 7. The CDR3 sequence is 14 residues long. This CDR3 is CASSRTSVRETQYF. CDR3 in DNA: TGTGCCAGCAGCAGGACTAGCGTGCGGGAGACCCAGTACTTC. Combining the CDR3 with reference TRBV28 and TRBJ2-5 gives the whole variable domain DVKVTQSSRYLVKRTGEKVFLECVQDMDHENMFWYRQDPGLGLRLIYFSYDVKMKEKGDIPEGYSVSREKKERFSLILESASTNQTSMYLCASSRTSVRETQYFGPGTRLLVL.

The rearrangement uses TRBV7-2 and TRBJ2-1; D perhaps matches TRBD1 (5 bases). Germline-derived CDR1 and CDR2 are SGHTA and FQGNSA. This CDR3 region has 16 residues. V lost 5 bases to trimming and J lost 0 bases, with 14 bases between them. The CDR3 reads CASSHYRQSSYNEQFF. The CDR3 DNA reads as TGTGCCAGCAGCCATTATAGACAGAGCTCCTACAATGAGCAGTTCTTC.

The V call is TRBV2, the J call TRBJ1-1, with D possibly TRBD1 on 6 matching bases. V lost 6 bases to trimming and J lost 4 bases, with 18 bases between them. The CDR3 spans 15 residues. The germline CDR1 and CDR2 sequences are SNHLY and FYNNEI. The CDR3 is CASSDARGRGTEAFF. CDR3 bases: TGTGCCAGCAGCGACGCCAGGGGTAGGGGCACTGAAGCTTTCTTT.

About this clone: Distinct nucleotide sequences in the sample also encode this CDR3. The V and J genes are TRBV7-6 and TRBJ1-1; TRBD1 matches at 9 bases. After removal of 1 base from V and 3 bases from J, the junction contained 0 bases not matched to a gene. The CDR3 loop spans 14 amino acids. CDR1 and CDR2 (germline): SGHVS, FNYEAQ. CDR3 sequence (DNA): TGTGCCAGCAGCTTAGGGACAGGGGACACTGAAGCTTTCTTT. It yields the protein CASSLGTGDTEAFF.

The rearrangement uses TRBV12-5 and TRBJ1-6; 7 bases are shared with TRBD1. The V gene end was trimmed by 0 bases and the J gene end by 5 bases; junction bases not matched to a gene: 7. The CDR3 covers 17 residues. Germline CDR1 reads LGHNT; CDR2 reads FRNRAP. The CDR3: CASGLVLGRGNNSPLHF. DNA of the CDR3: TGTGCTAGTGGTTTGGTACTGGGCAGGGGGAATAATTCACCCCTCCACTTT.

With regard to this clone: This sample includes further DNA sequences coding for the same CDR3. The chain has TRBV7-2 and TRBJ2-2; D gene uncertain. Germline lookup yields CDR1 SGHTA and CDR2 FQGNSA. The germline V and J ends were trimmed by 0 bases and 4 bases, with 3 bases remaining between them. This CDR3 has 13 residues. CDR3 nucleotide sequence: TGTGCCAGCAGCTTAGCGAGCACCGGGGAGCTGTTTTTT. Protein sequence: CASSLASTGELFF. The full variable domain, with the rest looked up from reference TRBV7-2 and TRBJ2-2, is GAGVSQSPSNKVTEKGKDVELRCDPISGHTALYWYRQSLGQGLEFLIYFQGNSAPDKSGLPSDRFSAERTGGSVSTLTIQRTQQEDSAVYLCASSLASTGELFFGEGSRLTVL.

For the CDR3, the DNA is TGTGGGGCAGGGGAGTACACTGAAGCTTTCTTT. Its protein product is CGAGEYTEAFF. This chain joins TRBV11-2 and TRBJ1-1; tentatively, D is TRBD1 (6 bases). The germline V gene encodes CDR1 SGHAT and CDR2 FQNNGV. The CDR3 covers 11 residues.

V gene TRBV19 combines with J gene TRBJ1-2, with D possibly matching TRBD1 (6 bases). The CDR3 runs 13 residues. V shed 3 bases and J shed 8 bases, with 13 bases lying between them. Per germline, CDR1 LNHDA and CDR2 SQIVND (reference sequence). CDR3 in DNA: TGTGCCAGTAGTATTAACAGGGTTGGAGGCTACACCTTC. The encoded protein is CASSINRVGGYTF.

This chain links TRBV11-2 with TRBJ2-1; TRBD2 matches at 8 bases. The V segment lost 3 bases and the J segment 12 bases; nucleotides outside the gene matches: 13. The CDR3 extends over 15 amino acids. Germline-derived CDR1 and CDR2 are SGHAT and FQNNGV. CDR3: CASSLIPLGGGGQFF. The CDR3 nucleotides read TGTGCCAGCAGCTTGATTCCTCTCGGGGGGGGCGGGCAGTTCTTC.

The chain joins TRBV3-1 (or the pseudogene TRBV3-2) to TRBJ2-7, with TRBD1 matching over 9 bases. V lost 2 bases and J lost 5; bases outside the gene matches: 10. The CDR3 runs to 16 residues. Looked up from germline, CDR1 is LGHDT and CDR2 is YNNKEL (reference sequence). CDR3 amino acids: CASSQNLGQGSHEQYF. For the CDR3, the DNA is TGTGCCAGCAGCCAAAATCTGGGACAGGGATCCCACGAGCAGTACTTC.

V gene TRBV7-2 combines with J gene TRBJ2-7; no firm D call. Germline-derived CDR1 and CDR2 are SGHTA and FQGNSA. Trimming stripped 5 bases from V and 0 bases from J, with 17 bases between. CDR3 length: 16 residues. This CDR3 is CASSAYNLRSSYEQYF. CDR3 DNA sequence: TGTGCCAGCAGCGCCTATAACCTGAGGAGCTCCTACGAGCAGTACTTC.

The V gene is TRBV18, the J gene TRBJ2-1; perhaps TRBD1 as D (6 bases). This CDR3 has 14 residues. From germline, CDR1 is KGHSH and CDR2 LQKENI. The V gene lost 1 base and the J gene lost 6 bases, with 10 bases spanning the gap. CDR3 loop: CASSPRQGSNEQFF. The CDR3 DNA sequence: TGTGCCAGCTCACCACGCCAGGGGTCCAATGAGCAGTTCTTC.

V gene TRBV9 combines with J gene TRBJ1-1; 7 nucleotides line up with TRBD1. This CDR3 contains 17 residues. J gave up 0 bases and V 2 bases, and 10 bases lay outside the gene matches. Per germline, CDR1 SGDLS and CDR2 YYNGEE. The CDR3, as DNA: TGTGCCAGCAGCGTGTATGAAACAGGGGTTCTGAACACTGAAGCTTTCTTT. Protein sequence: CASSVYETGVLNTEAFF.